This TCR beta chain was profiled in a study of vaccination effects on CD4 cells after COVID-19. The assay was immunoSEQ multiplex PCR, and TCRdb's table has in-frame clones only and misses some. The profile shows around 59,000 clones, around 80% of them singletons. On this clone: The antigen is undetermined.

CD4+ T cells specific for antigen were expanded with viral peptide pools by the ViraFEST assay before sequencing. A roughly 10-day culture period preceded the isolation of CD4+ T cells. Of the BNT162b2 and mRNA-1273 vaccines, participants received two doses of one or the other. The specimen comprised CD4+ T cells from PBMCs cultured with HCoV-OC43 spike peptides, sampled after COVID-19 vaccination. Stated subset: HCoV-OC43 spike overlapping peptide pool stimulation. The clonotype was recovered from a human donor who received a COVID-19 vaccine.

The CDR3 loop is CASSFLSSEVTGELFF. In DNA form, the CDR3 reads TGCGCCAGCAGCTTTTTGTCTAGCGAGGTCACCGGGGAGCTGTTTTTT. The rearrangement links TRBV5-1 to TRBJ2-2; D is perhaps TRBD2 (6 bases). CDR1 SGHRS and CDR2 YFSETQ come from the germline V gene. V was shortened by 2 bases and J by 4 bases, with 15 bases between the two germline ends. The CDR3 sequence is 16 residues long.